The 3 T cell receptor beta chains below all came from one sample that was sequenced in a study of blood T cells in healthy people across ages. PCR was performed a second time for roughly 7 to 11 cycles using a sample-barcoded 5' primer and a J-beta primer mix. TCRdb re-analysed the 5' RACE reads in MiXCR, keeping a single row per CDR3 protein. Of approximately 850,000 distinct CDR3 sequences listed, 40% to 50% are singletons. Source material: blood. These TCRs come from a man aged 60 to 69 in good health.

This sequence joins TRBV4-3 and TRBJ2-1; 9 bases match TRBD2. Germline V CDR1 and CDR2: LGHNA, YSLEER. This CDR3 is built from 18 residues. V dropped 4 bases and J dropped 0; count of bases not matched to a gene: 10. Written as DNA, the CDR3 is TGCGCCAGCAGCCCTGGCGGGGGGGCCAAGAGCTCCTACAATGAGCAGTTCTTC. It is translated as CASSPGGGAKSSYNEQFF.

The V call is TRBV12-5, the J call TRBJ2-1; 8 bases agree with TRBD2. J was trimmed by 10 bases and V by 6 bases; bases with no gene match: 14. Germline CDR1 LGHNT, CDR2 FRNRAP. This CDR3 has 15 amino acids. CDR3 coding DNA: TGTGCTAGTGGAGATCAAACGGGGGGGCAATTGGAGCAGTTCTTC. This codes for CASGDQTGGQLEQFF. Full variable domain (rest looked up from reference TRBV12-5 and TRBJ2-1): DARVTQTPRHKVTEMGQEVTMRCQPILGHNTVFWYRQTMMQGLELLAYFRNRAPLDDSGMPKDRFSAEMPDATLATLKIQPSEPRDSAVYFCASGDQTGGQLEQFFGPGTRLTVL.

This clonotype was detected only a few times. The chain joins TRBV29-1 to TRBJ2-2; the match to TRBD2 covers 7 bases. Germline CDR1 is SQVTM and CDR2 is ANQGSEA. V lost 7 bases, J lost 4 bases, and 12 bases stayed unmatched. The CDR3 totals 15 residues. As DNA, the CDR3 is TGCAGCGCCGCTGATGGAGCGGGGTCCACCGGGGAGCTGTTTTTT. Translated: CSAADGAGSTGELFF.